Presented here are 3 T cell receptor beta chains from one specimen sequenced in a study of OX40 agonist ivuxolimab in advanced cancers. Sequenced by immunoSEQ multiplex PCR; TCRdb stores in-frame clones only, minus some. This sample yields about 88,000 clones, of which about 85% are seen a single time; approximately 0.2% belongs to the top ten. This sample comprised CD4+ or CD8+ T cells sorted from blood, obtained in a trial of the OX40 agonist ivuxolimab. The receptors were gathered from an adult with an advanced solid tumor such as melanoma, head and neck, liver or kidney cancer.

This clone was seen only a few times. The CDR3 sequence is CASSFGGSGYNEQFF. CDR3 in DNA: TGTGCCAGCAGCTTTGGGGGCTCCGGCTACAATGAGCAGTTCTTC. The rearrangement joins TRBV11-1 to TRBJ2-1; D may be TRBD1 (6 bases). V was shortened by 3 bases and J by 3 bases, with 12 bases between the two germline ends. Germline V gene sequence: CDR1 SGHAT, CDR2 FQDESV (reference sequence). CDR3 size: 15 residues.

This clone was detected a few times. The J gene is TRBJ2-7, the V gene TRBV5-1; D gene unclear. V was shortened by 0 bases and J by 6 bases, with 16 bases between the two germline ends. Germline V CDR1 and CDR2: SGHRS, YFSETQ. The CDR3 spans 15 residues. Written as DNA, the CDR3 is TGCGCCAGCAGCTTGGGCTACGCAGTCCCCCGCGAGCAGTACTTC. Its translation is CASSLGYAVPREQYF.

The chain uses TRBV9 and TRBJ2-5; 7 nucleotides align to TRBD1. This CDR3 is 14 amino acids long. Germline trimming cut 0 bases from V and 5 bases from J; bases unmatched to any gene: 4. CDR1 and CDR2 from the germline V gene are SGDLS and YYNGEE. CDR3: CASSVATRGETQYF. The CDR3 bases are TGTGCCAGCAGCGTAGCTACCAGGGGGGAGACCCAGTACTTC.